These 32 T cell receptor beta chains were all obtained from the same sample, sequenced in a study of blood T cell repertoires in COVID-19 (TCRdb year 2020). Library construction relied on the immunoSEQ multiplex PCR assay. Not all clones reach the TCRdb copy of this immuneACCESS table, which keeps in-frame sequences only. Checked studies attribute under half of the gap to unresolved V genes and leave the rest unexplained. Present in this sample are around 100,000 clones, around 82% of which were seen just once. The top ten clonotypes cover roughly 6.2% of the sample. Source material: peripheral blood. The source is a man between 60 and 75 years old with acute or convalescent COVID-19.

This chain joins TRBV24-1 and TRBJ1-2; D ambiguous. The CDR3 totals 13 residues. Deletions cut 8 bases from V and 0 bases from J, with 9 bases between. CDR1 KGHDR and CDR2 SFDVKD come from the germline V gene. CDR3 sequence (DNA): TGTGCCACCAAGGCGGGAGCTAACTATGGCTACACCTTC. It yields the protein CATKAGANYGYTF.

J is TRBJ2-1 and V is TRBV2; a possible D gene is TRBD2 (6 bases). This CDR3 has 13 amino acids. CDR1 is SNHLY and CDR2 is FYNNEI in the germline V gene. Trimming stripped 8 bases from V and 3 bases from J, with 11 bases between. CDR3 nucleotides: TGTGCCAGCGCTCGGGGGTTCTACAATGAGCAGTTCTTC. Translation gives CASARGFYNEQFF.

CDR3 loop: CASSPEDRLNTEAFF. Written as DNA, the CDR3 is TGTGCCAGCAGCCCTGAAGACAGGCTGAACACTGAAGCTTTCTTT. The chain has TRBV7-9 and TRBJ1-1; the D gene is possibly TRBD1 (6 bases). Germline V gene lookup returns CDR1 SEHNR and CDR2 FQNEAQ (reference sequence). The CDR3 runs to 15 residues. V was shortened by 5 bases and J by 0 bases, with 13 bases between the two germline ends.

Here the CDR3 reads CSVGLLREVAEAFF. The CDR3 DNA is TGCAGCGTTGGCCTATTGAGGGAAGTTGCTGAAGCTTTCTTT. V usage is TRBV29-1 and J usage is TRBJ1-1, with D unclear. The germline gives CDR1 SQVTM, CDR2 ANQGSEA. Trimming removed 4 bases from V and 6 bases from J, with 18 bases in between. The CDR3 has 14 residues. Using reference TRBV29-1 and TRBJ1-1 for the parts outside the CDR3, the full variable domain is SAVISQKPSRDICQRGTSLTIQCQVDSQVTMMFWYRQQPGQSLTLIATANQGSEATYESGFVIDKFPISRPNLTFSTLTVSNMSPEDSSIYLCSVGLLREVAEAFFGQGTRLTVV.

V gene TRBV9 combines with J gene TRBJ2-4, with 9 nucleotides matching TRBD1. CDR3 length: 14 amino acids. CDR1 and CDR2 (germline): SGDLS, YYNGEE. The trim removed 3 bases at V and 9 bases at J, leaving 7 bases unmatched. The CDR3 reads CASSGAGTGSIQYF. CDR3 in DNA: TGTGCCAGCAGCGGTGCCGGGACAGGGAGCATTCAGTACTTC.

This CDR3 is CASKQTGGEEKLFF. CDR3 sequence (DNA): TGTGCCAGTAAGCAGACAGGGGGCGAAGAAAAACTGTTTTTT. The V and J genes are TRBV19 and TRBJ1-4; 10 bases match TRBD1. Germline V gene lookup returns CDR1 LNHDA and CDR2 SQIVND (reference sequence). The V gene end was trimmed by 7 bases and the J gene end by 8 bases; junction bases not matched to a gene: 7. This CDR3 has 14 amino acids.

This chain joins TRBV19 and TRBJ2-7; tentative D call: TRBD2 (7 bases). The germline gives CDR1 LNHDA, CDR2 SQIVND (reference sequence). The V end was cut by 6 bases, the J end by 2 bases, with 17 bases between. This CDR3 contains 15 residues. The CDR3 DNA follows: TGTGCCAGTAGAAGTCGTGGCGGGGGCACCTACGAGCAGTACTTC. It codes for CASRSRGGGTYEQYF.

V and J are TRBV7-2 and TRBJ1-1; tentatively, D is TRBD1 (6 bases). The CDR3 contains 13 residues. The V end was cut by 5 bases, the J end by 2 bases, with 9 bases between. CDR1 and CDR2 (germline): SGHTA, FQGNSA. For the CDR3, the DNA is TGTGCCAGCAGCAAACAGGGAAACACTGAAGCTTTCTTT. This encodes CASSKQGNTEAFF. Combining the CDR3 with reference TRBV7-2 and TRBJ1-1 gives the whole variable domain GAGVSQSPSNKVTEKGKDVELRCDPISGHTALYWYRQSLGQGLEFLIYFQGNSAPDKSGLPSDRFSAERTGGSVSTLTIQRTQQEDSAVYLCASSKQGNTEAFFGQGTRLTVV.

This clone came up a few times. This chain links TRBV7-3 with TRBJ1-1; D possibly corresponds to TRBD1 (5 bases). V lost 4 bases and J lost 1, with 10 bases in between. Germline lookup yields CDR1 SGHTA and CDR2 FQGTGA. The CDR3 sequence is 14 residues long. The CDR3 sequence is CASSSTQGNTEAFF. CDR3 DNA: TGTGCCAGCAGCTCTACCCAGGGGAACACTGAAGCTTTCTTT.

J is TRBJ1-2 and V is TRBV9; D is unclear. CDR3 length equals 16 residues. The V gene lost 0 bases and the J gene lost 4 bases, with 16 bases spanning the gap. CDR1 and CDR2 (germline): SGDLS, YYNGEE. The CDR3 DNA reads as TGTGCCAGCAGCGTAGTGGCAGTTCCTAGCGCCTATGGCTACACCTTC. This codes for CASSVVAVPSAYGYTF.

This clone has more than one count but fewer than ten. This chain links TRBV4-1 with TRBJ1-3; D ambiguous. The CDR3 contains 15 residues. Germline values: CDR1 MGHRA, CDR2 YSYEKL. V was clipped by 5 bases and J by 0 bases, with 11 bases between them. CDR3 amino acids: CASSFTPISGNTIYF. The CDR3 DNA sequence: TGCGCCAGCAGCTTCACACCAATCTCTGGAAACACCATATATTTT.

V and J are TRBV10-2 and TRBJ1-1; D gene uncertain. The CDR3 loop spans 14 amino acids. Looked up from germline, CDR1 is WSHSY and CDR2 is SAAADI. The V gene lost 7 bases and the J gene lost 1 base, with 13 bases spanning the gap. The CDR3 spells CASTTILRNTEAFF. CDR3 nucleotide sequence: TGCGCCAGCACCACCATACTTAGGAACACTGAAGCTTTCTTT.

The chain links TRBV5-6 to TRBJ2-2; 7 positions agree with TRBD2. J was trimmed by 6 bases and V by 2 bases; bases with no gene match: 1. The CDR3 consists of 13 residues. CDR1 is SGHDT and CDR2 is YYEEEE in the germline V gene. Here the CDR3 reads CASSFGGAGELFF. The CDR3 DNA is TGTGCCAGCAGCTTTGGGGGGGCCGGGGAGCTGTTTTTT.

The V call is TRBV5-1, the J call TRBJ2-5; the D is unclear. Trimming left V 1 base short and J 3 bases short, with 13 bases between. This CDR3 has 15 amino acids. Germline assignment: CDR1 SGHRS and CDR2 YFSETQ. Here the CDR3 DNA reads TGCGCCAGCAGCTTGCCAAACTATGTAGAAGAGACCCAGTACTTC. The encoded protein is CASSLPNYVEETQYF. The full variable domain, with the rest looked up from reference TRBV5-1 and TRBJ2-5, is KAGVTQTPRYLIKTRGQQVTLSCSPISGHRSVSWYQQTPGQGLQFLFEYFSETQRNKGNFPGRFSGRQFSNSRSEMNVSTLELGDSALYLCASSLPNYVEETQYFGPGTRLLVL.

The chain joins TRBV12-3 or TRBV12-4 to TRBJ1-1, with a tentative D call TRBD1 (6 bases). V dropped 6 bases and J dropped 11 bases, with 19 bases sitting between them. CDR3 length: 13 amino acids. The chain's CDR3 is CASRLQGSDEAFF. CDR3 nucleotide sequence: TGTGCCAGCAGGTTACAGGGATCGGATGAGGCTTTCTTT.

J is TRBJ1-1 and V is TRBV19; D remains unclear. V was shortened by 3 bases and J by 0 bases, with 8 bases between the two germline ends. This CDR3 spans 14 amino acids. Germline V gene data show CDR1 as LNHDA and CDR2 as SQIVND (reference sequence). The chain's CDR3 is CASSIDGMNTEAFF. The CDR3 DNA is TGTGCCAGTAGTATCGATGGCATGAACACTGAAGCTTTCTTT.

The V gene is TRBV30, the J gene TRBJ2-7; 10 positions match TRBD1. Germline CDR1 reads GTSNPN; CDR2 reads SVGIG (reference sequence). The length of the CDR3 is 13 residues. V lost 0 bases, J lost 5 bases, and 1 base stayed unmatched. In nucleotides, the CDR3 is TGTGCCTGGAGTGTAGGACAGGGGGACGAGCAGTACTTC. Residues: CAWSVGQGDEQYF. Complete variable domain (other parts from reference TRBV30 and TRBJ2-7): SQTIHQWPATLVQPVGSPLSLECTVEGTSNPNLYWYRQAAGRGLQLLFYSVGIGQISSEVPQNLSASRPQDRQFILSSKKLLLSDSGFYLCAWSVGQGDEQYFGPGTRLTVT.

This clone was detected only once. V and J are TRBV9 and TRBJ1-6; the match to TRBD1 covers 10 bases. V shed 0 bases, J shed 7 bases, and the junction held 4 bases outside the gene matches. Germline lookup yields CDR1 SGDLS and CDR2 YYNGEE. This CDR3 contains 16 residues. The CDR3 DNA reads as TGTGCCAGCAGCGTAGAAGGGGGACAGGGGAATTCACCCCTCCACTTT. This sequence encodes CASSVEGGQGNSPLHF. The whole variable domain, filled in from reference TRBV9 and TRBJ1-6, reads DSGVTQTPKHLITATGQRVTLRCSPRSGDLSVYWYQQSLDQGLQFLIQYYNGEERAKGNILERFSAQQFPDLHSELNLSSLELGDSALYFCASSVEGGQGNSPLHFGNGTRLTVT.

V and J are TRBV27 and TRBJ2-7; a possible D gene is TRBD1 (6 bases). Germline V gene data show CDR1 as MNHEY and CDR2 as SMNVEV (reference sequence). This CDR3 is 14 amino acids long. V gave up 5 bases and J gave up 3 bases, with 14 bases separating them. The CDR3: CASSPTGFVYEQYF. The CDR3 nucleotides are TGTGCCAGCAGTCCTACAGGGTTTGTCTACGAGCAGTACTTC.

This sequence joins TRBV28 and TRBJ2-7, with D maybe TRBD1 (5 bases). CDR3 length equals 13 residues. Germline-derived CDR1 and CDR2 are MDHEN and SYDVKM. The V and J ends lost 5 bases and 1 base respectively, with 9 bases between them. The CDR3 region has the DNA TGTGCCAGCAGTGCCGACAGTTCCTACGAGCAGTACTTC. It translates to CASSADSSYEQYF. Filled out from reference TRBV28 and TRBJ2-7, the complete variable domain reads DVKVTQSSRYLVKRTGEKVFLECVQDMDHENMFWYRQDPGLGLRLIYFSYDVKMKEKGDIPEGYSVSREKKERFSLILESASTNQTSMYLCASSADSSYEQYFGPGTRLTVT.

This clone was seen a few times. This rearrangement joins TRBV27 to TRBJ1-2, with 8 nucleotides matching TRBD1. Per germline, CDR1 MNHEY and CDR2 SMNVEV (reference sequence). The CDR3 contains 15 residues. With V trimmed by 1 base and J by 6 bases, 7 bases remained unmatched. For the CDR3, the DNA is TGTGCCAGCAGTTTATTCCCAGGGGGCTTGAATGGCTACACCTTC. Residues: CASSLFPGGLNGYTF.

This clone was detected once. V and J are TRBV19 and TRBJ1-2, with D uncertain. The CDR3 runs to 12 residues. Deletions cut 5 bases from V and 8 bases from J, with 12 bases between. The germline V gene has CDR1 LNHDA and CDR2 SQIVND (reference sequence). The DNA of the CDR3 is TGTGCCAGTAGTCGAGGGATGGTCGGCTACACCTTC. As protein: CASSRGMVGYTF.

This chain joins TRBV9 and TRBJ2-1; 7 bases line up with TRBD1. The junction had 8 bases not matched to a gene; V was cut back by 4 bases and J by 4 bases. Germline-derived CDR1 and CDR2 are SGDLS and YYNGEE. The CDR3 length is 15 residues. CDR3 nucleotides: TGTGCCAGCAGCCCTGCAGGGGGAGAGTACAATGAGCAGTTCTTC. It yields the protein CASSPAGGEYNEQFF.

The genes are TRBV7-2 and TRBJ1-1; TRBD1 is a possible D gene (6 bases). Per the germline V gene, CDR1 is SGHTA and CDR2 is FQGNSA. The CDR3 length is 17 residues. Trimming left V 5 bases short and J 2 bases short, with 21 bases between. The CDR3 sequence: CASSPSRGGSRNTEAFF. In nucleotides, the CDR3 is TGTGCCAGCAGCCCTTCCAGGGGAGGGTCGCGTAACACTGAAGCTTTCTTT.

Points on this clone: This clone may be a read error of a much larger clone one base away. The CDR3 coding sequence is TGTGCCAGCAGCCCACAGGGGAACACTGAAGCTTTCTTT. It translates to CASSPQGNTEAFF. The chain employs TRBV5-6 and TRBJ1-1; D perhaps matches TRBD1 (6 bases). V shed 4 bases and J shed 1 base, with 8 bases lying between them. The V gene's germline CDR1 is SGHDT and CDR2 YYEEEE. The CDR3 extends over 13 amino acids.

The CDR3: CASSWGGGGGTEAFF. The CDR3 bases are TGTGCCAGCAGTTGGGGGGGAGGCGGAGGAACTGAAGCTTTCTTT. This rearrangement joins TRBV6-2 or TRBV6-3 to TRBJ1-1, with D perhaps TRBD1 (5 bases). CDR1 is MNHEY and CDR2 is SVGEGT in the germline V gene. V was cut by 4 bases and J by 5 bases, with 17 bases left in between. The CDR3 runs to 15 residues.

This rearrangement joins TRBV11-1 to TRBJ2-7; 9 nucleotides line up with TRBD1. V was pared by 5 bases and J by 1 base, with 6 bases of the junction left unmatched. The germline V gene has CDR1 SGHAT and CDR2 FQDESV (reference sequence). The CDR3 consists of 15 residues. CDR3 bases: TGTGCCAGCAGCCCGGACAGGGGAAATTCCTACGAGCAGTACTTC. Amino acid sequence: CASSPDRGNSYEQYF.

This clone turned up a few times. The chain is built from TRBV19 and TRBJ2-7; 8 nucleotides align to TRBD2. CDR1 and CDR2 (germline): LNHDA, SQIVND (reference sequence). V was clipped by 5 bases and J by 5 bases; unmatched bases: 8. This CDR3 spans 14 amino acids. CDR3 region: CASSPSGGVNEQYF. As DNA, the CDR3 is TGTGCCAGTAGTCCAAGCGGGGGAGTCAACGAGCAGTACTTC.

The chain uses TRBV5-1 and TRBJ2-3; D is unresolved. Germline CDR1 and CDR2: SGHRS and YFSETQ. This CDR3 has 15 residues. The ends were cut back, 6 bases at V and 2 bases at J, with 16 bases in the middle. Written as DNA, the CDR3 is TGCGCCAGCAACCCTCTTAACTCCAACACAGATACGCAGTATTTT. Its protein is CASNPLNSNTDTQYF.

The gene calls are TRBV19 and TRBJ2-1, with 7 positions matching TRBD1. V lost 4 bases and J lost 0; bases outside the gene matches: 18. Germline loops: CDR1 LNHDA, CDR2 SQIVND (reference sequence). The CDR3 length is 20 residues. The CDR3 here is CASSTTRNRDRTSSYNEQFF. CDR3 DNA sequence: TGTGCCAGTAGTACGACACGCAACCGGGACAGAACCTCCTCCTACAATGAGCAGTTCTTC.

The CDR3 DNA is TGTGCCTTTTCGGAGACGGATTCCTACGAGCAGTACTTC. It yields the protein CAFSETDSYEQYF. This chain uses TRBV30 with TRBJ2-7; D unclear. There are 13 residues in the CDR3. With 7 bases removed from V and 1 base from J, the gap between germline ends came to 14 bases. Germline V gene lookup returns CDR1 GTSNPN and CDR2 SVGIG (reference sequence).

The chain couples TRBV3-1 (or the pseudogene TRBV3-2) to TRBJ1-2; the match to TRBD1 covers 9 bases. The CDR3 totals 14 residues. Trimming at V came to 3 bases and at J to 4 bases, leaving 3 bases not matched to a gene. The V gene's germline CDR1 is LGHDT and CDR2 YNNKEL (reference sequence). CDR3: CASSQGQGIYGYTF. CDR3 in DNA: TGTGCCAGCAGCCAGGGACAGGGCATCTATGGCTACACCTTC.